Included here is one TCR beta chain sequence, with context. This entry is derived from a study of blood T cell repertoires in COVID-19. On the study more broadly: Acute-phase and convalescent COVID-19 samples originated in the United States, Italy and Spain.

In the original analysis: Reference gene primer amplification in the assay estimated nucleated cell counts. Profiling relied on immunoSEQ multiplex PCR, and the TCRdb table lists in-frame clones only, not all of them. That table gives V, J and clone size, and the DNA gave D and trimming. This table has approximately 190,000 clones, around 83% appearing once. V gave up 5 bases and J gave up 3 bases; unmatched junction bases: 4. CDR1 and CDR2 from the germline V gene are GTSNPN and SVGIG (reference sequence). This CDR3 contains 12 residues. This receptor was identified in a woman aged 40 to 50 with acute or convalescent COVID-19. This sequence joins TRBV30 and TRBJ2-7, with 7 bases that match TRBD1. Sequenced material: peripheral blood. The CDR3: CAWAGGSYEQYF. The CDR3 DNA reads as TGTGCCTGGGCAGGGGGTAGCTACGAGCAGTACTTC.